Detailed here is one TCR beta chain. V gave up 3 bases and J gave up 8 bases, with 10 bases separating them. This CDR3 contains 13 residues. Germline loops: CDR1 KGHSH, CDR2 LQKENI. This specimen comes from a study of tumor T cells in aggressive B-cell lymphoma. The assay was immunoSEQ multiplex PCR, and TCRdb's table has in-frame clones only and misses some. The data show 2,000 to 2,500 clones, roughly 86% seen once. This clonotype was obtained from an adult with diffuse large B cell lymphoma. This chain links TRBV18 with TRBJ1-4, with D maybe TRBD1 (5 bases). The sample was tumor tissue. CDR3 in amino acids: CASSPEGKEKLFF. CDR3 nucleotide sequence: TGTGCCAGCTCACCGGAGGGGAAGGAAAAACTGTTTTTT.